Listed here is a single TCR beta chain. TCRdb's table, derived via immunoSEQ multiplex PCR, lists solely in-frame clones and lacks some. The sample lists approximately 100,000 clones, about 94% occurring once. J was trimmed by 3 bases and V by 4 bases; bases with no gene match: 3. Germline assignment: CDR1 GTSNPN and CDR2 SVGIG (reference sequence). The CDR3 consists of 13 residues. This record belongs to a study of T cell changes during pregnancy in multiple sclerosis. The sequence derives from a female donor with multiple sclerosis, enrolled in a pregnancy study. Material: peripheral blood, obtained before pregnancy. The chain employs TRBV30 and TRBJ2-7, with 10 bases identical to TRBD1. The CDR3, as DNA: TGTGCCTGGACTTGGACAGGGGGCTACGAGCAGTACTTC. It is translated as CAWTWTGGYEQYF.